This T cell receptor (beta chain) was captured in a study of T cells after yellow fever vaccination. Study-wide context: Low-cell-number fractions were prepared with SMART-Seq v4 Ultra Low Input.

V lost 2 bases to trimming and J lost 2 bases, with 6 bases between them. Per germline, CDR1 SGHTA and CDR2 FQGTGA. CDR3 size: 13 residues. This clonotype was observed at least ten times. What it binds is not known. General observations from the study: Post-booster reappearance was seen for most primary-vaccination clones (nearly 97% CD4, roughly 86% CD8). Abundant contaminating clonotypes from the bulk population could appear in FACS-sorted repertoires. A weaker secondary response peaked on day 5, the primary on day 15.

TCRdb fed the 5' RACE reads into MiXCR, producing one record per CDR3 protein. The sample lists some 290,000 distinct CDR3 sequences, roughly 10% seen once, with approximately 3.3% in the top ten. The receptor comes from a man between 18 and 29 years old who received the YFV17D yellow fever vaccine. V gene TRBV7-3 combines with J gene TRBJ1-1; D remains unclear. Source: CD4+ T cells sorted from PBMCs, taken 45 days after the yellow fever booster vaccination. The CDR3 spells CASSLDSNTEAFF. CDR3 nucleotides: TGTGCCAGCAGCTTAGATTCTAACACTGAAGCTTTCTTT.